This T cell receptor beta chain was recorded in a study of blood T cells in healthy people across ages. Details on this clonotype: What it recognizes is unknown.

Study-level findings and limits: A conclusive naive versus antigen-experienced comparison was prevented by the unsorted PBMCs.

The germline gives CDR1 DFQATT, CDR2 SNEGSKA (reference sequence). This CDR3 has 19 residues. V was clipped by 0 bases and J by 2 bases; unmatched bases: 11. A second about 6 to 11 cycle PCR used barcoded and J-beta primers. Every cDNA molecule carried a tag from a template-switch adaptor bearing 12 random nucleotides. Each single sample gave us at least 2.5 million CDR3-containing paired-end reads. TCRdb processed the 5' RACE reads anew with MiXCR; each CDR3 protein has one entry. The sample consists of 1.5 million to 2 million distinct CDR3 sequences, roughly 27% of them appearing once. The material sequenced was blood. This sequence originates from a woman aged 25 to 39 in good health. This rearrangement joins TRBV20-1 to TRBJ2-1; 12 positions match TRBD2. CDR3 region: CSARDNTATSGGTYNEQFF. DNA for the CDR3: TGCAGTGCTAGAGATAATACGGCGACTAGCGGGGGAACCTACAATGAGCAGTTCTTC.